Below, 15 T cell receptor beta chains from the same sample are listed, as sequenced in a study of blood T cells in healthy people across ages. A J-beta primer mix and a sample-barcoded 5' primer were used in a second PCR of about 7 to 11 cycles. MiXCR, run by TCRdb on the 5' RACE reads, gives a single entry per CDR3 protein. This table has around 1,700,000 distinct CDR3 sequences, about 30% appearing once. Material: blood. The receptors derive from a woman aged 30 to 39 in good health.

This clonotype was seen a few times. The chain couples TRBV3-1 to TRBJ2-5, with no clear D. Trimming left V 6 bases short and J 0 bases short, with 11 bases between. This CDR3 is 14 amino acids long. Germline loops: CDR1 LGHDT, CDR2 YNNKEL (reference sequence). This CDR3 is CASSHNRYQETQYF. CDR3 DNA: TGTGCCAGCAGTCATAACAGATACCAAGAGACCCAGTACTTC.

In the case of this clonotype: Being one base from a much bigger clone, this may be a read error. CDR3 bases: TGCAGCGTCGGCGTTTTATCAGGGTTCGACAAAAACATTCAGCACTTC. Translating gives CSVGVLSGFDKNIQHF. This chain links TRBV29-1 with TRBJ2-4; possibly TRBD1 for D (5 bases). There are 16 residues in the CDR3. Germline V gene sequence: CDR1 SQVTM, CDR2 ANQGSEA.

The rearrangement uses TRBV29-1 and TRBJ2-5; 9 positions match TRBD1. The J call may be mistaken, given a closer DNA end match to TRBJ2-7. Germline assignment: CDR1 SQVTM and CDR2 ANQGSEA. There are 13 residues in the CDR3. Here the CDR3 DNA reads TGCAGCGTCCGACAGGGGGGAGGATACGAGCAGTACTTC. Encoded protein: CSVRQGGGYEQYF.

This clonotype was found a few times. The rearrangement links TRBV12-5 to TRBJ2-7; D call uncertain. CDR1 LGHNT and CDR2 FRNRAP come from the germline V gene. The length of the CDR3 is 14 residues. Between the trimmed V and J ends, which lost 3 bases and 3 bases, there was a span of 12 bases. CDR3 nucleotides: TGTGCTAGTGGTTTTTCGGTAGGTAACTACGAGCAGTACTTC. As protein: CASGFSVGNYEQYF.

V and J are TRBV12-3 or TRBV12-4 and TRBJ2-1; D is undetermined. TRBJ2-7 matches the DNA end more closely, so the J call is doubtful. The CDR3 is 15 residues long. The CDR3 protein is CASRQGDFSYNEQYF. The CDR3 nucleotides are TGTGCCAGCAGGCAAGGAGATTTTTCCTACAATGAGCAGTACTTC.

The chain has TRBV12-3 or TRBV12-4 and TRBJ2-4; D gene ambiguous. V gave up 2 bases and J gave up 0 bases, with 5 bases separating them. CDR3 length: 14 residues. CDR3 residues: CASSLFIAKNIQYF. CDR3 nucleotides: TGTGCCAGCAGTTTATTTATAGCCAAAAACATTCAGTACTTC.

This clonotype was observed a handful of times. The DNA for the CDR3 is TGTGCCACCAGTGATGCGAGTCAGGGGCACTACAATGAGCAGTACTTC. Amino acid sequence: CATSDASQGHYNEQYF. The V and J genes are TRBV24-1 and TRBJ2-5; tentative D call: TRBD1 (6 bases). CDR1 is KGHDR, CDR2 SFDVKD, per germline. V dropped 3 bases and J dropped 11 bases, with 24 bases sitting between them. This CDR3 has 16 amino acids.

This clonotype was observed many times. The chain joins TRBV20-1 to TRBJ2-1; TRBD1 aligns across 9 bases. This CDR3 has 15 residues. Per the germline V gene, CDR1 is DFQATT and CDR2 is SNEGSKA (reference sequence). V shed 1 base, J shed 1 base, and the junction held 2 bases outside the gene matches. CDR3 DNA sequence: TGCAGTGCTAGAGCCGGGACAGGGTCCTACAATGAGCAGTTCTTC. Amino acid sequence: CSARAGTGSYNEQFF.

This clonotype was picked up many times. The rearrangement uses TRBV5-1 and TRBJ2-3, with 7 bases lining up with TRBD2. V lost 7 bases and J lost 2; bases outside the gene matches: 7. From germline, CDR1 is SGHRS and CDR2 YFSETQ. CDR3 length equals 14 residues. CDR3 DNA sequence: TGCGCCAGCCGTATAGCGGGCCTCACAGATACGCAGTATTTT. It translates to CASRIAGLTDTQYF.

The chain carries TRBV29-1 and TRBJ1-2; D gene unclear. Per the germline V gene, CDR1 is SQVTM and CDR2 is ANQGSEA. Trimming took off 8 bases at V and 4 bases at J, with 14 bases between the two ends. The CDR3 is made up of 12 amino acids. Here the CDR3 DNA reads TGCAGCTCCGTGGGCGGAAGCTATGGCTACACCTTC. Protein product: CSSVGGSYGYTF.

The gene calls are TRBV11-2 and TRBJ2-6; D remains ambiguous. Trimming removed 7 bases at V and 0 bases at J, with 7 bases between. Germline V CDR1 and CDR2: SGHAT, FQNNGV. The CDR3 runs 14 residues. The CDR3 DNA reads TGTGCCAGCACCTCAGACTCTGGGGCCAACGTCCTGACTTTC. Translated: CASTSDSGANVLTF.

The V gene is TRBV2, the J gene TRBJ1-2; the D gene is possibly TRBD1 (5 bases). V gave up 8 bases and J gave up 3 bases, with 13 bases separating them. Per germline, CDR1 SNHLY and CDR2 FYNNEI. The CDR3 length is 13 residues. The CDR3 DNA reads as TGTGCCAGCTCCGTAGGGGAGGACTATGGCTACACCTTC. It is translated as CASSVGEDYGYTF.

V is TRBV15 and J is TRBJ2-3; the D gene is possibly TRBD2 (5 bases). Germline lookup yields CDR1 LNHNV and CDR2 YYDKDF (reference sequence). The CDR3 sequence is 15 residues long. V lost 0 bases and J lost 4, with 11 bases in between. In nucleotides, the CDR3 is TGTGCCACCAGCAGAGAGTCGGGAACGGCAGATACGCAGTATTTT. Translated: CATSRESGTADTQYF.

The sample holds one count of this clonotype. The DNA of the CDR3 is TGCGCCAGCAGCTTGTTACCGGGACTAGCGGGAGGCTCGGGGCAGTACTTC. Translation: CASSLLPGLAGGSGQYF. The rearrangement links TRBV5-1 to TRBJ2-5, with 15 bases that match TRBD2. The CDR3 runs 17 residues. V lost 1 base to trimming and J lost 11 bases; unmatched junction nucleotides: 12. Germline CDR1 SGHRS, CDR2 YFSETQ.

V is TRBV6-1 and J is TRBJ2-7; 8 bases are shared with TRBD2. Germline loops: CDR1 MNHNS, CDR2 SASEGT. The trim removed 6 bases at V and 3 bases at J, leaving 10 bases unmatched. CDR3 size: 15 residues. DNA for the CDR3: TGTGCCAGCAGGGTCCTAGCGGGTCAACTCTACGAGCAGTACTTC. Translating gives CASRVLAGQLYEQYF.